The 31 T cell receptor beta chains reported below all come from one sample, sequenced in a study of cytomegalovirus exposure and HLA in healthy donors. A multiplex PCR was run with 60 Vbeta primers and 13 Jbeta primers. TCRdb's table, derived via immunoSEQ multiplex PCR, lists solely in-frame clones and lacks some. The sample contains approximately 160,000 clones, roughly 80% of which appear only once. Sequenced material: PBMCs. The receptors here all came from a woman between 45 and 60 years old in good health and CMV-seropositive.

This chain uses TRBV6-4 with TRBJ1-5; the D gene is possibly TRBD1 (5 bases). Looked up from germline, CDR1 is MRHNA and CDR2 is SNTAGT. V lost 4 bases and J lost 6, with 25 bases in between. This CDR3 region has 18 residues. CDR3 coding DNA: TGTGCCAGCAGTGGCGAGGTAAGGGCCAGGGAGGTCGGTCAGCCCCAGCATTTT. It specifies CASSGEVRAREVGQPQHF.

This clone has only one observation. The same CDR3 arises from other DNA sequences in this sample as well. The chain employs TRBV14 and TRBJ2-7; 7 nucleotides line up with TRBD2. The V gene's germline CDR1 is SGHDN and CDR2 FVKESK. V lost 4 bases to trimming and J lost 0 bases; unmatched junction nucleotides: 3. The CDR3 covers 14 residues. This chain's CDR3 is CASSRGDYSYEQYF. In nucleotides, the CDR3 is TGTGCCAGCAGCCGAGGGGACTACTCCTACGAGCAGTACTTC.

The chain employs TRBV7-9 and TRBJ1-3; the D is unclear. This CDR3 comprises 14 residues. From germline, CDR1 is SEHNR and CDR2 FQNEAQ (reference sequence). Trimming left V 10 bases short and J 2 bases short, with 15 bases between. The CDR3 protein is CATHRKGAGNTIYF. CDR3 nucleotides: TGTGCCACCCATAGGAAGGGAGCTGGAAACACCATATATTTT.

The V call is TRBV6-5, the J call TRBJ2-7, with TRBD2 as a possible D gene (5 bases). The germline V and J ends were trimmed by 0 bases and 0 bases, with 12 bases remaining between them. CDR1 and CDR2 from the germline V gene are MNHEY and SVGAGI. The CDR3 has 16 residues. CDR3 DNA: TGTGCCAGCAGTTACTCCTCGGGAACCGACTCCTACGAGCAGTACTTC. Its protein is CASSYSSGTDSYEQYF.

CDR3 bases: TGTGCCAGCACCGAGTTGAATCAGCCCCAGCATTTT. Protein sequence: CASTELNQPQHF. The V gene is TRBV6-1, the J gene TRBJ1-5; D remains unclear. Trimming pared 7 bases from V and 4 bases from J, leaving 8 bases between. Per germline, CDR1 MNHNS and CDR2 SASEGT. CDR3 size: 12 residues.

The chain links TRBV7-5 to TRBJ2-5; the listed D gene, TRBD2, was not tested against the DNA. TRBV7-5 is termed a pseudogene. The CDR3 is made up of 17 amino acids. CDR3 loop: CARSLAGGERGQETQYF. The CDR3 DNA reads TGTGCCAGAAGCTTAGCGGGAGGGGAAAGAGGGCAAGAGACCCAGTACTTC.

This clone was recorded a few times. The chain employs TRBV2 and TRBJ2-2; no firm D call. The CDR3 covers 15 residues. The V and J ends lost 8 bases and 0 bases respectively, with 13 bases between them. In germline, CDR1 is SNHLY, CDR2 FYNNEI. This CDR3 reads CASAGSYANTGELFF. CDR3 bases: TGTGCCAGCGCAGGTAGTTACGCGAACACCGGGGAGCTGTTTTTT.

J is TRBJ1-4 and V is TRBV5-1, with D tentatively TRBD1 (6 bases). The CDR3 contains 15 residues. Germline V gene lookup returns CDR1 SGHRS and CDR2 YFSETQ. V was clipped by 4 bases and J by 4 bases, with 14 bases between them. This chain's CDR3 is CASSATGIHNEKLFF. The CDR3 bases are TGCGCCAGCAGCGCCACAGGGATCCATAATGAAAAACTGTTTTTT.

The chain recombines TRBV14 with TRBJ2-5; 8 nucleotides align to TRBD1. The CDR3 runs to 14 residues. V lost 6 bases, J lost 5 bases, and 8 bases stayed unmatched. CDR1 is SGHDN, CDR2 FVKESK, per germline. The CDR3 sequence: CASSLARGRETQYF. CDR3 coding DNA: TGTGCCAGCAGTCTTGCCAGGGGGCGGGAGACCCAGTACTTC.

The V call is TRBV19, the J call TRBJ1-1, with 7 bases fitting TRBD1. CDR1 LNHDA and CDR2 SQIVND come from the germline V gene (reference sequence). V lost 5 bases, J lost 5 bases, and 8 bases stayed unmatched. CDR3 length: 14 amino acids. The CDR3 loop reads CASSPTNRGTEAFF. CDR3 in DNA: TGTGCCAGTAGTCCAACGAACAGGGGAACTGAAGCTTTCTTT.

The rearrangement uses TRBV7-4 and TRBJ2-5; D is possibly TRBD2 (5 bases). CDR1 SGHVT and CDR2 SQSDAQ come from the germline V gene. The germline V and J ends were trimmed by 7 bases and 1 base, with 16 bases remaining between them. This CDR3 is built from 15 residues. CDR3 sequence (DNA): TGTGCCAGCATCGATCTGGGAGTGGGCCAAGAGACCCAGTACTTC. Its translation is CASIDLGVGQETQYF.

The V and J genes are TRBV20-1 and TRBJ2-7; possible D gene TRBD2, 6 bases. The CDR3 is 11 residues long. Deletions cut 2 bases from V and 6 bases from J, with 8 bases between. Germline values: CDR1 DFQATT, CDR2 SNEGSKA (reference sequence). The DNA for the CDR3 is TGCAGTGCTAGAACGGGGGTCGAGCAGTACTTC. Its translation is CSARTGVEQYF.

The table lists this clone with a count of one. The rearrangement uses TRBV5-5 and TRBJ1-4; 9 bases match TRBD1. Trimming removed 0 bases from V and 7 bases from J; junction bases left unmatched: 4. This CDR3 comprises 15 residues. Germline CDR1 reads SGHKS; CDR2 reads YYEKEE (reference sequence). The CDR3 here is CASSLGTGGGEKLFF. CDR3 coding DNA: TGTGCCAGCAGCTTGGGAACAGGGGGCGGTGAAAAACTGTTTTTT. Full variable domain (remainder filled in from reference TRBV5-5 and TRBJ1-4): DAGVTQSPTHLIKTRGQQVTLRCSPISGHKSVSWYQQVLGQGPQFIFQYYEKEERGRGNFPDRFSARQFPNYSSELNVNALLLGDSALYLCASSLGTGGGEKLFFGSGTQLSVL.

The V gene is TRBV5-1, the J gene TRBJ1-6; D is unclear. CDR1 SGHRS and CDR2 YFSETQ come from the germline V gene. V lost 0 bases to trimming and J lost 6 bases, with 10 bases between them. The CDR3 has 15 residues. In DNA form, the CDR3 reads TGCGCCAGCAGCTTGGTGGCAGGTGGTAATTCACCCCTCCACTTT. This gives the protein CASSLVAGGNSPLHF.

The CDR3 loop reads CAWNRATGEKLFF. In DNA, the CDR3 is TGTGCCTGGAACAGGGCGACCGGAGAAAAACTGTTTTTT. The chain combines TRBV30 with TRBJ1-4, with TRBD1 as a possible D gene (6 bases). Trimming stripped 4 bases from V and 8 bases from J, with 14 bases between. This CDR3 spans 13 amino acids. Germline CDR1 reads GTSNPN; CDR2 reads SVGIG (reference sequence).

J is TRBJ2-2 and V is TRBV5-4; 7 bases map to TRBD1. V shed 0 bases, J shed 4 bases, and the junction held 0 bases outside the gene matches. Per germline, CDR1 SGHNT and CDR2 YYREEE (reference sequence). The CDR3 is 14 residues long. CDR3 residues: CASSLDRGTGELFF. The CDR3 nucleotides are TGTGCCAGCAGCTTGGACAGGGGCACCGGGGAGCTGTTTTTT.

The chain recombines TRBV11-2 with TRBJ2-5; 8 bases line up with TRBD2. Trimming removed 2 bases from V and 6 bases from J; junction bases left unmatched: 8. Per the germline V gene, CDR1 is SGHAT and CDR2 is FQNNGV. This CDR3 is built from 15 residues. Here the CDR3 reads CASSLQAGDMKTQYF. CDR3 nucleotides: TGTGCCAGCAGCTTACAAGCGGGGGATATGAAGACCCAGTACTTC.

The rearrangement uses TRBV25-1 and TRBJ2-1, with D possibly TRBD2 on 7 matching bases. The CDR3 has 15 residues. The V gene lost 5 bases and the J gene lost 7 bases, with 18 bases spanning the gap. Germline V CDR1 and CDR2: MGHDK, SYGVNS. The CDR3 DNA follows: TGTGCCAGCAGTCTTGTAGGGGGGGGGTGGAATGAGCAGTTCTTC. Translated, it gives CASSLVGGGWNEQFF.

CDR3 DNA: TGTGCCAGGACGACAGGGGCAAACACTGAAGCTTTCTTT. It specifies CARTTGANTEAFF. The chain employs TRBV2 and TRBJ1-1, with TRBD1 identical over 8 bases. The V gene end was trimmed by 9 bases and the J gene end by 2 bases; junction bases not matched to a gene: 5. The CDR3 is made up of 13 amino acids. Germline V gene sequence: CDR1 SNHLY, CDR2 FYNNEI.

The rearrangement uses TRBV25-1 and TRBJ1-2, with D unclear. Germline CDR1 MGHDK, CDR2 SYGVNS. This CDR3 comprises 14 residues. V lost 3 bases and J 5 bases, leaving 13 bases between the germline ends. The chain's CDR3 is CASSDKGVLYGYTF. The CDR3 DNA is TGTGCCAGCAGTGATAAGGGAGTATTATATGGCTACACCTTC.

The chain couples TRBV5-4 to TRBJ2-3, with D possibly matching TRBD2 (6 bases). The V and J ends lost 4 bases and 3 bases respectively, with 9 bases between them. The CDR3 spans 13 residues. CDR1 and CDR2 from the germline V gene are SGHNT and YYREEE (reference sequence). The CDR3 loop is CASSTGGTDTQYF. The CDR3 DNA follows: TGTGCCAGCAGCACCGGGGGTACAGATACGCAGTATTTT.

The chain has TRBV29-1 and TRBJ1-3; no definite D call. The CDR3 is 13 amino acids. CDR1 and CDR2 (germline): SQVTM, ANQGSEA. This CDR3 is CIGSSPSGNTIYF. CDR3 sequence (DNA): TGCATCGGTAGCAGTCCCTCTGGAAACACCATATATTTT.

This clone was counted only a few times. The chain carries TRBV4-1 and TRBJ2-7, with 11 bases aligning to TRBD1. The V and J ends lost 4 bases and 4 bases, in that order; junction bases with no gene match: 12. In germline, CDR1 is MGHRA, CDR2 YSYEKL. This CDR3 contains 17 residues. The CDR3: CASSPSQGQGVWYEQYF. Written as DNA, the CDR3 is TGCGCCAGCAGCCCGAGTCAGGGACAGGGGGTGTGGTACGAGCAGTACTTC.

The CDR3 protein is CASSGGATNEKLFF. DNA of the CDR3: TGTGCCAGCAGCGGGGGGGCAACTAATGAAAAACTGTTTTTT. The chain joins TRBV9 to TRBJ1-4, with D maybe TRBD1 (5 bases). With 3 bases removed from V and 0 bases from J, the gap between germline ends came to 6 bases. CDR3 length: 14 residues. The germline V gene encodes CDR1 SGDLS and CDR2 YYNGEE.

J is TRBJ2-3 and V is TRBV10-1, with 7 bases aligning to TRBD1. Trimming removed 4 bases from V and 1 base from J; junction bases left unmatched: 5. CDR3 length: 15 amino acids. Germline V gene lookup returns CDR1 WNHNN and CDR2 SYGVQD (reference sequence). The CDR3 DNA reads TGCGCCAGCAGTGGACAGGGATCGGGCACAGATACGCAGTATTTT. Translated: CASSGQGSGTDTQYF.

This chain connects TRBV6-5 to TRBJ1-5; 10 bases match TRBD1. Per germline, CDR1 MNHEY and CDR2 SVGAGI. V lost 6 bases and J lost 5; bases outside the gene matches: 7. The CDR3 runs to 15 residues. CDR3 region: CASSPGQGNHQPQHF. Written as DNA, the CDR3 is TGTGCCAGCAGCCCGGGACAGGGGAACCATCAGCCCCAGCATTTT.

This chain connects TRBV18 to TRBJ1-2; TRBD1 aligns across 12 bases. Germline assignment: CDR1 KGHSH and CDR2 LQKENI. V gave up 2 bases and J gave up 4 bases; unmatched junction bases: 2. CDR3 size: 15 residues. For the CDR3, the DNA is TGTGCCAGCTCACCAGGGACAGGGGGCGTCTATGGCTACACCTTC. Translated: CASSPGTGGVYGYTF.

J is TRBJ1-1 and V is TRBV19, with 8 bases identical to TRBD1. J was trimmed by 2 bases and V by 5 bases; bases with no gene match: 10. The CDR3 is 16 residues long. In germline, CDR1 is LNHDA, CDR2 SQIVND (reference sequence). The CDR3 sequence is CASSPRTGHGNTEAFF. Written as DNA, the CDR3 is TGTGCCAGTAGTCCGAGGACAGGGCACGGAAACACTGAAGCTTTCTTT.

The V call is TRBV6-1, the J call TRBJ1-5; D might be TRBD1 (5 bases). V was cut by 6 bases and J by 5 bases, with 17 bases left in between. This CDR3 is built from 15 residues. Germline CDR1 reads MNHNS; CDR2 reads SASEGT. The CDR3, as DNA: TGTGCCAGCAGCAATAGGATGGGGGGAGATCAGCCCCAGCATTTT. It is translated as CASSNRMGGDQPQHF.

The chain employs TRBV6-5 and TRBJ2-1; 9 nucleotides agree with TRBD2. CDR1 is MNHEY and CDR2 is SVGAGI in the germline V gene. This CDR3 is 15 amino acids long. The V segment lost 6 bases and the J segment 4 bases; nucleotides outside the gene matches: 7. In DNA, the CDR3 is TGTGCCAGCAGGCGGAGCGGGGGGAGTTACAATGAGCAGTTCTTC. Translating gives CASRRSGGSYNEQFF.

The chain carries TRBV5-4 and TRBJ2-3; 7 positions agree with TRBD1. This CDR3 has 16 amino acids. The germline gives CDR1 SGHNT, CDR2 YYREEE (reference sequence). V was clipped by 10 bases and J by 0 bases; unmatched bases: 14. CDR3 amino acids: CAGEERGGSSTDTQYF. CDR3 nucleotide sequence: TGTGCCGGAGAGGAAAGAGGGGGCTCGAGCACAGATACGCAGTATTTT.